This section outlines one T cell receptor beta chain sequence together with its context. Its antigen is as yet unknown. Method: immunoSEQ multiplex PCR; TCRdb's copy keeps in-frame clones and lacks some. Counted here are around 250,000 clones, 70% occurring once; the ten biggest clones make up roughly 15%. Germline CDR1 reads SEHNR; CDR2 reads FQNEAQ (reference sequence). The germline V and J ends were trimmed by 3 bases and 5 bases, with 2 bases remaining between them. The CDR3 is made up of 11 amino acids. This sample was included in a study of cytotoxic CD8 clonotypes in ibrutinib-treated CLL. Overall study findings and caveats: Clonality correlated strongly with circulating CD8+ T cells and exceeded age-matched healthy donors at baseline.

The origin of this receptor is a human donor with chronic lymphocytic leukemia. J is TRBJ2-1 and V is TRBV7-9; D is unclear. Sequencing used PBMCs, obtained after 24 months of ibrutinib treatment. Here the CDR3 DNA reads TGTGCCAGCAGCTTCAACAATGAGCAGTTCTTC. Translation: CASSFNNEQFF.